Shown below are 9 T cell receptor beta chains from a single sample sequenced in a study of blood T cell repertoires in COVID-19. Generated by immunoSEQ multiplex PCR, the TCRdb table keeps only in-frame clones and is missing some. This table has approximately 340,000 clones, roughly 90% appearing once. The source material was PBMCs or T cells enriched from blood (not recorded which). These receptors were obtained from a woman between 35 and 50 years old who had been exposed to COVID-19.

The J gene is TRBJ2-1, the V gene TRBV19; 8 nucleotides align to TRBD1. Germline CDR1 is LNHDA and CDR2 is SQIVND (reference sequence). This CDR3 has 14 amino acids. V trimming: 8 bases; J trimming: 7 bases; junction bases outside the gene matches: 10. CDR3 bases: TGTGCCAGTCGATCAGGGGGCGCGAGGAATGAGCAGTTCTTC. Translated: CASRSGGARNEQFF.

The chain is built from TRBV4-2 and TRBJ2-1; possible D gene TRBD2, 5 bases. V lost 0 bases and J 5 bases, leaving 11 bases between the germline ends. CDR1 and CDR2 from the germline V gene are LGHNA and YNFKEQ. This CDR3 region has 15 residues. CDR3 DNA: TGTGCCAGCAGCCAAGATGACCTAGCCCACAATGAGCAGTTCTTC. Protein product: CASSQDDLAHNEQFF.

The chain has TRBV29-1 and TRBJ2-7; TRBD1 matches 8 bases. Germline CDR1 and CDR2: SQVTM and ANQGSEA. CDR3 length equals 12 residues. Trimming at V came to 5 bases and at J to 6 bases, leaving 6 bases not matched to a gene. CDR3 loop: CSVPDRGGEQYF. CDR3 coding DNA: TGCAGCGTTCCTGACAGGGGTGGCGAGCAGTACTTC.

The rearrangement joins TRBV7-9 to TRBJ1-1; TRBD1 agrees at 8 bases. Germline CDR1 SEHNR, CDR2 FQNEAQ (reference sequence). V gave up 5 bases and J gave up 4 bases; unmatched junction bases: 15. The CDR3 is 17 amino acids. CDR3 nucleotides: TGTGCCAGCAGCCTCCCTGGGGGGACAGGAGGGAGCACTGAAGCTTTCTTT. Its translation: CASSLPGGTGGSTEAFF.

V gene TRBV19 combines with J gene TRBJ1-5, with 10 bases fitting TRBD1. The CDR3 totals 15 residues. Trimming at V came to 5 bases and at J to 6 bases, leaving 7 bases not matched to a gene. Germline V gene sequence: CDR1 LNHDA, CDR2 SQIVND (reference sequence). The CDR3 DNA is TGTGCCAGTAGTCCCGGACAGGGGGGCGGTCAGCCCCAGCATTTT. It yields the protein CASSPGQGGGQPQHF.

This clone was detected only a few times. The genes are TRBV7-2 and TRBJ1-5; D gene unclear. The V end was cut by 5 bases, the J end by 2 bases, with 10 bases between. The CDR3 sequence is 14 residues long. Looked up from germline, CDR1 is SGHTA and CDR2 is FQGNSA. CDR3 DNA: TGTGCCAGCAGCCGGCCCGGGGGCAATCAGCCCCAGCATTTT. Its translation: CASSRPGGNQPQHF.

The chain combines TRBV6-5 with TRBJ1-1, with 9 nucleotides matching TRBD1. J gave up 5 bases and V 5 bases, and 3 bases lay outside the gene matches. The CDR3 spans 13 residues. Germline-derived CDR1 and CDR2 are MNHEY and SVGAGI. In DNA form, the CDR3 reads TGTGCCAGCAGTCGGACAGGGGTAACTGAAGCTTTCTTT. Protein product: CASSRTGVTEAFF.

The chain combines TRBV6-2 or TRBV6-3 with TRBJ1-2; TRBD1 matches at 9 bases. V lost 4 bases and J lost 10; bases outside the gene matches: 10. The CDR3 length is 14 residues. The germline CDR1 and CDR2 sequences are MNHEY and SVGEGT. In DNA form, the CDR3 reads TGTGCCAGCAGTTCTACTTGGGACAGGGCACCCTACACCTTC. Residues: CASSSTWDRAPYTF.

V usage is TRBV19 and J usage is TRBJ1-2, with D unclear. With 4 bases removed from V and 8 bases from J, the gap between germline ends came to 11 bases. The CDR3 sequence is 12 residues long. Germline loops: CDR1 LNHDA, CDR2 SQIVND (reference sequence). CDR3 coding DNA: TGTGCCAGTAGTACTCGGGATTGGGGCTACACCTTC. Amino acid sequence: CASSTRDWGYTF.